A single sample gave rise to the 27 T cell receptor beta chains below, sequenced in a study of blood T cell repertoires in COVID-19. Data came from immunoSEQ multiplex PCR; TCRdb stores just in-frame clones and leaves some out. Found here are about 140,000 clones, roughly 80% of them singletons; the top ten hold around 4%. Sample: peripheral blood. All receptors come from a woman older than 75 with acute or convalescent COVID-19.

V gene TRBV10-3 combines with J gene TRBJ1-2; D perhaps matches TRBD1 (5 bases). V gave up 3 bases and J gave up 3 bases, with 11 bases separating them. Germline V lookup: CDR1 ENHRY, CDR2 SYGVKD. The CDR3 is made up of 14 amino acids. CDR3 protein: CAISEGGAHYGYTF. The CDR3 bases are TGTGCCATCAGTGAAGGTGGGGCACACTATGGCTACACCTTC.

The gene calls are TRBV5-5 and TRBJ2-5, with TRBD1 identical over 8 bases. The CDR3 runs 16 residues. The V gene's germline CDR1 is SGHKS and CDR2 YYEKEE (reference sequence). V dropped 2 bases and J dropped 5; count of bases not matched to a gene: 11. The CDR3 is CASSLNRDRGGETQYF. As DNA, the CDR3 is TGTGCCAGCAGCTTAAATCGCGACAGGGGTGGGGAGACCCAGTACTTC.

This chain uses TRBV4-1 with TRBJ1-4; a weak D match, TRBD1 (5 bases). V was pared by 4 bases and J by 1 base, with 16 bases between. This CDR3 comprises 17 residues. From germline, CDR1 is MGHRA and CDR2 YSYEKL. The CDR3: CASSLFAGLLTNEKLFF. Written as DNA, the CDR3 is TGCGCCAGCAGCCTCTTTGCAGGGCTATTAACTAATGAAAAACTGTTTTTT.

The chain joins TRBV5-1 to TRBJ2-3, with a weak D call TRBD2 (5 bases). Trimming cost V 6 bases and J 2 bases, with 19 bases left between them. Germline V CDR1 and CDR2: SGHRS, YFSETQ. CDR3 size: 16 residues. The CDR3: CASTRSGVGLTDTQYF. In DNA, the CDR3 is TGCGCCAGCACGAGGTCCGGAGTAGGACTCACAGATACGCAGTATTTT.

The CDR3 spells CASSDSGRGHHEQYF. As DNA, the CDR3 is TGTGCCAGCTCGGATAGCGGGAGGGGACACCACGAGCAGTACTTC. The V and J genes are TRBV18 and TRBJ2-7, with TRBD2 matching 11 bases. Unmatched junction bases numbered 9, after V lost 6 bases and J lost 5 bases. Germline V gives CDR1 KGHSH, CDR2 LQKENI. This CDR3 is 15 amino acids long.

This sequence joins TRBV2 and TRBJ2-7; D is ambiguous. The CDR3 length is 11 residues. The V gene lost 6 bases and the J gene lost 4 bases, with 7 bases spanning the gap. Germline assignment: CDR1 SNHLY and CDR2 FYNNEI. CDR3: CASSQTYEQYF. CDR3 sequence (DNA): TGTGCCAGCAGCCAGACATACGAGCAGTACTTC.

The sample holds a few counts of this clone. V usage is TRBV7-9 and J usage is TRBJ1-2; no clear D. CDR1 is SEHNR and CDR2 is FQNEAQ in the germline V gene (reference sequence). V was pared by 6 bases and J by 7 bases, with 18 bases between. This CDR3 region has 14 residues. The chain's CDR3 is CASRHTRLRSGYTF. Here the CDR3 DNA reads TGTGCCAGCAGGCACACGAGGTTGAGGAGTGGCTACACCTTC.

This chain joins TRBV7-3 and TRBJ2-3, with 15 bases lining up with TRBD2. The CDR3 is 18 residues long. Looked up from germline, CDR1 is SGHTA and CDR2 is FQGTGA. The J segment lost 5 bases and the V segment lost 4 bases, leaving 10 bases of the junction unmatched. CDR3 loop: CASSSRTSGGASEDTQYF. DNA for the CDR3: TGTGCCAGCAGCTCCAGGACTAGCGGGGGGGCCTCGGAAGATACGCAGTATTTT.

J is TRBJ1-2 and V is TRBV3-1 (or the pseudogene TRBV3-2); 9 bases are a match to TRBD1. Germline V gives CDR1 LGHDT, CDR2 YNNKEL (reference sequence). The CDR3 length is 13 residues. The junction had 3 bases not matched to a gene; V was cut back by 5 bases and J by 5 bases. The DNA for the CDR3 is TGTGCCAGCAGCAAAGGACAGGGGTATGGCTACACCTTC. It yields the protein CASSKGQGYGYTF.

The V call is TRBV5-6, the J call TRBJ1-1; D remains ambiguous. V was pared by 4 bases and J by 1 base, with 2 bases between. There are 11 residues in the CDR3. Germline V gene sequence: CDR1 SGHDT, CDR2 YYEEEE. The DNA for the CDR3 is TGTGCCAGCAGCCGGAACACTGAAGCTTTCTTT. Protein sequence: CASSRNTEAFF.

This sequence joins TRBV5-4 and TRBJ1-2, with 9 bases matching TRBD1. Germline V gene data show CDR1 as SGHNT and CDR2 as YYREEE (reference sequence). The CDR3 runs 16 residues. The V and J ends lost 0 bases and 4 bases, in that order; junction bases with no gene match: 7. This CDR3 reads CASSLAGTGFIYGYTF. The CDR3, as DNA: TGTGCCAGCAGCTTGGCCGGGACAGGGTTTATCTATGGCTACACCTTC. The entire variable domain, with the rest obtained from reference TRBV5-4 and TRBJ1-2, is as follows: ETGVTQSPTHLIKTRGQQVTLRCSSQSGHNTVSWYQQALGQGPQFIFQYYREEENGRGNFPPRFSGLQFPNYSSELNVNALELDDSALYLCASSLAGTGFIYGYTFGSGTRLTVV.

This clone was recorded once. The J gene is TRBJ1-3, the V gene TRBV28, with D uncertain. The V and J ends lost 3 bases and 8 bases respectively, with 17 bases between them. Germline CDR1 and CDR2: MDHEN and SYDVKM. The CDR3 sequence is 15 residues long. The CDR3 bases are TGTGCCAGCAGTTTCCGGTACTTTGCCGCTGACACCATATATTTT. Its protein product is CASSFRYFAADTIYF.

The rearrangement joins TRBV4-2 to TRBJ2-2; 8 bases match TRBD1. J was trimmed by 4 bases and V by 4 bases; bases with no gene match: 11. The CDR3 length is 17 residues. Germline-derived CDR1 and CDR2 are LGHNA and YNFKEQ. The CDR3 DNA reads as TGTGCCAGCAGCCCATGGAGGACAGGGCTCAGCACCGGGGAGCTGTTTTTT. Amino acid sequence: CASSPWRTGLSTGELFF.

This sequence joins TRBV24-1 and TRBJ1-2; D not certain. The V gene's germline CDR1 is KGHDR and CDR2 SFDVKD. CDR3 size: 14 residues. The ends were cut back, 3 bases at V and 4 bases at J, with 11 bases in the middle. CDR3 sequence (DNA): TGTGCCACCAGTGATATCGGACGGGGCTATGGCTACACCTTC. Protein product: CATSDIGRGYGYTF.

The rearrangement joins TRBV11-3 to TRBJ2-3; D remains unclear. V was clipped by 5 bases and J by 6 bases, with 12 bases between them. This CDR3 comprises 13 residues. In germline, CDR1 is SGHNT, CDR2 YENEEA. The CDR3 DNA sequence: TGTGCCAGCAGCCCGGGTCTCTCGGATACGCAGTATTTT. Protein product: CASSPGLSDTQYF. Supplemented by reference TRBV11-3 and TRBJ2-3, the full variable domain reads EAGVVQSPRYKIIEKKQPVAFWCNPISGHNTLYWYLQNLGQGPELLIRYENEEAVDDSQLPKDRFSAERLKGVDSTLKIQPAELGDSAVYLCASSPGLSDTQYFGPGTRLTVL.

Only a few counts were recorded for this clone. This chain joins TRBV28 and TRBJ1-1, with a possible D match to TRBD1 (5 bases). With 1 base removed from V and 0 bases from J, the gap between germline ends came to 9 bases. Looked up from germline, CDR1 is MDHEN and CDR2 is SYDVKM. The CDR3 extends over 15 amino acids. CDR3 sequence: CASSLYQGMNTEAFF. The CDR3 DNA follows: TGTGCCAGCAGTTTATACCAGGGAATGAACACTGAAGCTTTCTTT.

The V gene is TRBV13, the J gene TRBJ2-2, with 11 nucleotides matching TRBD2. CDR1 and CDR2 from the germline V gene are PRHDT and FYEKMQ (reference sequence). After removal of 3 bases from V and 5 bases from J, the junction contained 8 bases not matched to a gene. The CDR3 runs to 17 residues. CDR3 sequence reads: CASSFLPGLAATGELFF. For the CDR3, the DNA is TGTGCCAGCAGCTTTCTCCCGGGACTAGCGGCGACCGGGGAGCTGTTTTTT.

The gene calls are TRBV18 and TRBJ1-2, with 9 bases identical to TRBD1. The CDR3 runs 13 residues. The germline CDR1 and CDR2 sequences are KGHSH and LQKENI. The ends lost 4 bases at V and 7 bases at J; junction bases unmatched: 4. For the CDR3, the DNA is TGTGCCAGCTCACAAACAGGGGGCGGTGGCTACACCTTC. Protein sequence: CASSQTGGGGYTF.

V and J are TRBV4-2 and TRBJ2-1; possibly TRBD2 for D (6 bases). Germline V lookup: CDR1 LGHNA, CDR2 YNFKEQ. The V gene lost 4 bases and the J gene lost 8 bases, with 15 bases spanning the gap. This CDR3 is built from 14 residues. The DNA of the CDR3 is TGTGCCAGCAGCCGGGGGGAAATAGGAGATGAGCAGTTCTTC. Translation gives CASSRGEIGDEQFF.

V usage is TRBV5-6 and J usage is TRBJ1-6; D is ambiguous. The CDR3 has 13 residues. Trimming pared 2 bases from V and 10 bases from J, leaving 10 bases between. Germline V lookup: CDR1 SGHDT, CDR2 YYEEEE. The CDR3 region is CASSLRPGSPLHF. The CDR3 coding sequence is TGTGCCAGCAGCTTAAGACCAGGCTCACCCCTCCACTTT. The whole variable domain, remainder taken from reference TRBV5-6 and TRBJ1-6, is DAGVTQSPTHLIKTRGQQVTLRCSPKSGHDTVSWYQQALGQGPQFIFQYYEEEERQRGNFPDRFSGHQFPNYSSELNVNALLLGDSALYLCASSLRPGSPLHFGNGTRLTVT.

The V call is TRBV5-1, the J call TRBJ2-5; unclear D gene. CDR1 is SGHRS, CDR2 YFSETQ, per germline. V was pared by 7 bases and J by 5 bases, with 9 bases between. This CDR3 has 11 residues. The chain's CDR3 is CASFNGETQYF. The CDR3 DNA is TGCGCCAGCTTCAACGGGGAGACCCAGTACTTC.

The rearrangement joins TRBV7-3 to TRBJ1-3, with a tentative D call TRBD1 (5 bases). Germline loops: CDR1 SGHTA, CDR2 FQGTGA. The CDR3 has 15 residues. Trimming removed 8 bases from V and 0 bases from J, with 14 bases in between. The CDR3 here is CASGDSVSSGNTIYF. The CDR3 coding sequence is TGTGCCAGCGGGGACTCGGTCTCCTCTGGAAACACCATATATTTT.

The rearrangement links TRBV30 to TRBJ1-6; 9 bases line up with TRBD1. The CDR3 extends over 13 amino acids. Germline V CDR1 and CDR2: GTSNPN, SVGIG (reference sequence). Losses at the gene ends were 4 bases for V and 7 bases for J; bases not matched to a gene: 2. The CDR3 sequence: CAWKGQGNSPLHF. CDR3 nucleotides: TGTGCCTGGAAGGGACAGGGCAATTCACCCCTCCACTTT. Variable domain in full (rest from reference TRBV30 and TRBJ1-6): SQTIHQWPATLVQPVGSPLSLECTVEGTSNPNLYWYRQAAGRGLQLLFYSVGIGQISSEVPQNLSASRPQDRQFILSSKKLLLSDSGFYLCAWKGQGNSPLHFGNGTRLTVT.

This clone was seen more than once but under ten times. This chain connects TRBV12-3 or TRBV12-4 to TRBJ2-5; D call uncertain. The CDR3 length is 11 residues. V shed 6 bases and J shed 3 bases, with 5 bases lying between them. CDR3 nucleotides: TGTGCCAGCAGCCAGAAAGAGACCCAGTACTTC. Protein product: CASSQKETQYF.

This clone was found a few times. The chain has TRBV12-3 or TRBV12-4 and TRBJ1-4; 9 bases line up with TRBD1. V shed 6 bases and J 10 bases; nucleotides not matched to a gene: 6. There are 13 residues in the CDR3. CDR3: CASRGQGRGKLFF. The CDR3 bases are TGTGCCAGCAGAGGACAGGGGCGGGGAAAACTGTTTTTT.

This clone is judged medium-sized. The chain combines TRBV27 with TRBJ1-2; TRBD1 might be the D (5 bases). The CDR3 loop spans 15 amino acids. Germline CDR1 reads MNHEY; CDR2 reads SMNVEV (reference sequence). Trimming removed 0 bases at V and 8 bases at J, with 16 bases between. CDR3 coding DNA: TGTGCCAGCAGTTTATCCCACGCAGGGTCCTGGGGCTACACCTTC. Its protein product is CASSLSHAGSWGYTF.

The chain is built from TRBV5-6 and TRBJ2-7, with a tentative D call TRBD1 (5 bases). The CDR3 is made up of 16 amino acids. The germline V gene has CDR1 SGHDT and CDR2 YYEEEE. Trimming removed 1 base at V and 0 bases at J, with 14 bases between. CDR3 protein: CASSLSRLRDSYEQYF. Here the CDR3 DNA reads TGTGCCAGCAGCTTGTCCCGGCTCAGGGACTCCTACGAGCAGTACTTC.